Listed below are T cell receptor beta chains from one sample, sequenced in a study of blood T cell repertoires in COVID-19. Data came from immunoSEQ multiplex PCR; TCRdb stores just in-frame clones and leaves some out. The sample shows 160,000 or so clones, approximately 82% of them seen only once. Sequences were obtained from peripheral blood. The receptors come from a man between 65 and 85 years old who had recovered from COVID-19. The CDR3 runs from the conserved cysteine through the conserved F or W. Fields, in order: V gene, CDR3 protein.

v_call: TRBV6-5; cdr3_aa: CASSSDRGPYEQYF
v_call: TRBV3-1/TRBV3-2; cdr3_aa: CASSAGTGVTEAFF
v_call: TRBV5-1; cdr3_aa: CASSLAGQGRETQYF
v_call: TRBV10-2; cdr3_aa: CASSAQKINTDTQYF
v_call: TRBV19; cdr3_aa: CASSIVASWEREQYF
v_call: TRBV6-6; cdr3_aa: CASSYPERNQPQHF
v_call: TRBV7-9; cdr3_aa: CASSPDGTTSRYGYTF
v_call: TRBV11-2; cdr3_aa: CASSPRTGYTDTQYF
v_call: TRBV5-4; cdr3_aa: CASSRQGAITGELFF
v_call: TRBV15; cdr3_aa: CATSRGGTGEGYGYTF
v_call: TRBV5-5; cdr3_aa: CASSSPTGGNGYTF
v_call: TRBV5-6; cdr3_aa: CASSLSGSTDTQYF
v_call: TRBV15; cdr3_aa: CATSRGQGDGGYTF
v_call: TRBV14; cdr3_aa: CASSPRLTWTEAFF
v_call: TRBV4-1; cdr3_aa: CASSQDGIAGRTDTQYF
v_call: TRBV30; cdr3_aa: CAWTTGRHTNTEAFF
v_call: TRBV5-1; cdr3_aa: CASSFGNTGELFF
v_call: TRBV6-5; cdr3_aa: CASSLRTGGSYEQYF
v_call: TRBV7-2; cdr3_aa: CASSSTRSSYEQYF
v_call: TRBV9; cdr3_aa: CASSVVEESPLHF
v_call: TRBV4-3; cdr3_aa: CASSQDLVSGSADTQYF
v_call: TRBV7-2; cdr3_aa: CASSLDRGTYNEQFF
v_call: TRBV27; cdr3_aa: CASSQLRSSYEQYF
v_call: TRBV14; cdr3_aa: CASSQDGRGNEQFF
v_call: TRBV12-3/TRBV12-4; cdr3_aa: CASSLGRMNEQFF
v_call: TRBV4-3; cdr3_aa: CASSQDLPRTTSSYEQYF
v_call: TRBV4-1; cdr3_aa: CASSQLRGAQYF
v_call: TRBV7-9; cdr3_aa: CASSRRAEGTRGYEQYF